Shown below are 31 T cell receptor beta chains from a single sample sequenced in a study of blood T cell repertoires in COVID-19. TCRdb's table, derived via immunoSEQ multiplex PCR, lists solely in-frame clones and lacks some. Seen here are more than 200,000 clones, about 79% observed once, and the top ten hold around 8.9%. Specimen: peripheral blood. Source of these receptors: a man aged 80 or over with acute or convalescent COVID-19.

This clone was seen once. The chain carries TRBV18 and TRBJ1-1; possible D gene TRBD1, 5 bases. V lost 1 base and J 1 base, leaving 10 bases between the germline ends. Germline V gene sequence: CDR1 KGHSH, CDR2 LQKENI. The CDR3 length is 15 residues. Here the CDR3 DNA reads TGTGCCAGCTCACCACGAATCGACAGGAACACTGAAGCTTTCTTT. This codes for CASSPRIDRNTEAFF. Full variable domain (remainder filled in from reference TRBV18 and TRBJ1-1): NAGVMQNPRHLVRRRGQEARLRCSPMKGHSHVYWYRQLPEEGLKFMVYLQKENIIDESGMPKERFSAEFPKEGPSILRIQQVVRGDSAAYFCASSPRIDRNTEAFFGQGTRLTVV.

The chain joins TRBV29-1 to TRBJ1-4; D is uncertain. V lost 7 bases to trimming and J lost 1 base, with 10 bases between them. Germline V CDR1 and CDR2: SQVTM, ANQGSEA. This CDR3 is built from 13 residues. The DNA of the CDR3 is TGCAGCGCTCGACGGGAAACTAATGAAAAACTGTTTTTT. Translated, it gives CSARRETNEKLFF.

The chain links TRBV2 to TRBJ1-2; 11 bases line up with TRBD1. Trimming took 4 bases from V and 7 from J; bases not matched to a gene: 8. The CDR3 runs 15 residues. Germline-derived CDR1 and CDR2 are SNHLY and FYNNEI. The CDR3 spells CASSGGQGVFGGYTF. The DNA of the CDR3 is TGTGCCAGCAGTGGGGGACAGGGGGTTTTTGGTGGCTACACCTTC.

The chain is built from TRBV28 and TRBJ1-4, with D unclear. Germline V lookup: CDR1 MDHEN, CDR2 SYDVKM. V was clipped by 3 bases and J by 8 bases, with 13 bases between them. The CDR3 covers 14 residues. The CDR3 DNA follows: TGTGCCAGCAGTTTTGTCGGGTCGAGGGAAAAACTGTTTTTT. This translates into CASSFVGSREKLFF.

The chain links TRBV6-5 to TRBJ1-1, with D unresolved. Germline-derived CDR1 and CDR2 are MNHEY and SVGAGI. This CDR3 has 12 residues. V was shortened by 5 bases and J by 1 base, with 5 bases between the two germline ends. The chain's CDR3 is CASSPKNTEAFF. CDR3 nucleotides: TGTGCCAGCAGTCCTAAGAACACTGAAGCTTTCTTT.

The table lists this clone with a count of one. The V and J genes are TRBV6-1 and TRBJ1-5; TRBD1 might be the D (6 bases). The CDR3 is 16 amino acids. Trimming took 2 bases from V and 7 from J, leaving 18 bases between them. Germline CDR1 reads MNHNS; CDR2 reads SASEGT. CDR3 sequence: CASSETRGRGNQPQHF. In DNA form, the CDR3 reads TGTGCCAGCAGTGAAACTAGGGGCAGGGGAAACCAGCCCCAGCATTTT.

V usage is TRBV4-2 and J usage is TRBJ2-2; possible D gene TRBD1, 7 bases. The V gene lost 5 bases and the J gene lost 1 base, with 11 bases spanning the gap. The CDR3 spans 15 residues. Germline V gene lookup returns CDR1 LGHNA and CDR2 YNFKEQ. The CDR3 bases are TGTGCCAGCAGCTCAGGGGGGTTGAACACCGGGGAGCTGTTTTTT. Translation gives CASSSGGLNTGELFF.

This clone was detected once. The rearrangement joins TRBV29-1 to TRBJ1-2; unclear D gene. The V and J ends lost 6 bases and 1 base respectively, with 12 bases between them. The CDR3 runs to 13 residues. Germline V gives CDR1 SQVTM, CDR2 ANQGSEA. CDR3 sequence reads: CSVMGENNYGYTF. CDR3 DNA: TGCAGCGTGATGGGAGAAAATAACTATGGCTACACCTTC.

The table lists this clone with a count of one. This chain uses TRBV18 with TRBJ1-6, with unresolved D. This CDR3 has 15 residues. Germline-derived CDR1 and CDR2 are KGHSH and LQKENI. V gave up 3 bases and J gave up 4 bases, with 10 bases separating them. As DNA, the CDR3 is TGTGCCAGCTCACCGAACCCGGGTTATAATTCACCCCTCCACTTT. Translation gives CASSPNPGYNSPLHF.

This clone has more than one count but fewer than ten. J is TRBJ1-1 and V is TRBV7-9; D might be TRBD1 (6 bases). Germline CDR1 is SEHNR and CDR2 is FQNEAQ (reference sequence). Trimming took 0 bases from V and 3 from J, leaving 17 bases between them. The CDR3 loop spans 17 amino acids. The CDR3 region is CASSLAGRQQGYTEAFF. CDR3 sequence (DNA): TGTGCCAGCAGCTTAGCGGGACGGCAACAGGGTTACACTGAAGCTTTCTTT.

The chain is built from TRBV2 and TRBJ2-1; 9 bases line up with TRBD2. CDR1 SNHLY and CDR2 FYNNEI come from the germline V gene. V lost 8 bases to trimming and J lost 6 bases; unmatched junction nucleotides: 8. This CDR3 is built from 14 residues. The CDR3 coding sequence is TGTGCCAGCCAGGCGGGAGGGGTACCCAATGAGCAGTTCTTC. Protein product: CASQAGGVPNEQFF.

This clone was counted between two and nine times. The chain links TRBV7-2 to TRBJ2-1, with D possibly matching TRBD2 (7 bases). Germline CDR1 and CDR2: SGHTA and FQGNSA. The CDR3 is 15 amino acids. Trimming left V 0 bases short and J 6 bases short, with 12 bases between. CDR3 sequence reads: CASSLAGGQFNEQFF. CDR3 DNA: TGTGCCAGCAGCTTAGCGGGGGGGCAGTTCAATGAGCAGTTCTTC.

This rearrangement joins TRBV6-5 to TRBJ2-7, with 8 positions matching TRBD1. Unmatched junction bases numbered 7, after V lost 8 bases and J lost 4 bases. The CDR3 length is 13 residues. Germline V CDR1 and CDR2: MNHEY, SVGAGI. The CDR3: CASRGTGRYEQYF. Written as DNA, the CDR3 is TGTGCCAGCCGGGGGACAGGCCGTTACGAGCAGTACTTC.

The chain combines TRBV13 with TRBJ2-6; 11 bases line up with TRBD2. Germline CDR1 reads PRHDT; CDR2 reads FYEKMQ (reference sequence). J gave up 0 bases and V 5 bases, and 6 bases lay outside the gene matches. The CDR3 consists of 18 residues. The CDR3: CASSLRTSGFSGANVLTF. Written as DNA, the CDR3 is TGTGCCAGCAGCCTACGGACTAGCGGGTTCTCTGGGGCCAACGTCCTGACTTTC. Variable domain in full (rest from reference TRBV13 and TRBJ2-6): AAGVIQSPRHLIKEKRETATLKCYPIPRHDTVYWYQQGPGQDPQFLISFYEKMQSDKGSIPDRFSAQQFSDYHSELNMSSLELGDSALYFCASSLRTSGFSGANVLTFGAGSRLTVL.

With regard to this clone: Other DNA sequences of this sample code for an identical CDR3. The CDR3 region has the DNA TGTGCCAGCAGGCGACAGGGGGGTAGCAATCAGCCCCAGCATTTT. Its protein is CASRRQGGSNQPQHF. V is TRBV6-5 and J is TRBJ1-5; 9 positions match TRBD1. The CDR3 is made up of 15 amino acids. Losses at the gene ends were 6 bases for V and 0 bases for J; bases not matched to a gene: 3. CDR1 and CDR2 (germline): MNHEY, SVGAGI.

The chain is built from TRBV28 and TRBJ2-1; D is perhaps TRBD1 (5 bases). V was shortened by 3 bases and J by 0 bases, with 9 bases between the two germline ends. The CDR3 extends over 15 amino acids. The V gene's germline CDR1 is MDHEN and CDR2 SYDVKM. In DNA form, the CDR3 reads TGTGCCAGCAGTTTCGGGCAGGGCTCCTACAATGAGCAGTTCTTC. Translation: CASSFGQGSYNEQFF.

This sequence joins TRBV3-1 (or the pseudogene TRBV3-2) and TRBJ1-2; 11 nucleotides align to TRBD1. This CDR3 is built from 17 residues. The V segment lost 1 base and the J segment 7 bases; nucleotides outside the gene matches: 11. Germline V lookup: CDR1 LGHDT, CDR2 YNNKEL (reference sequence). The CDR3 sequence: CASSQALRTGGGSGYTF. CDR3 sequence (DNA): TGTGCCAGCAGCCAAGCTCTTCGGACAGGGGGCGGGAGTGGCTACACCTTC.

The J gene is TRBJ2-7, the V gene TRBV28; TRBD1 matches at 8 bases. The CDR3 has 14 residues. Germline V CDR1 and CDR2: MDHEN, SYDVKM. The V segment lost 5 bases and the J segment 2 bases; nucleotides outside the gene matches: 5. The CDR3 sequence is CASSRTGSPYEQYF. The CDR3 region has the DNA TGTGCCAGCAGTAGGACAGGGTCCCCCTACGAGCAGTACTTC.

The V call is TRBV15, the J call TRBJ2-2; D ambiguous. Trimming removed 6 bases at V and 4 bases at J, with 6 bases between. CDR1 and CDR2 from the germline V gene are LNHNV and YYDKDF (reference sequence). CDR3 length equals 12 residues. The CDR3 bases are TGTGCCACCAGTCCCTCCACCGGGGAGCTGTTTTTT. It specifies CATSPSTGELFF.

The rearrangement uses TRBV24-1 and TRBJ2-7; 13 bases match TRBD2. Germline loops: CDR1 KGHDR, CDR2 SFDVKD. The V and J ends lost 4 bases and 4 bases, in that order; junction bases with no gene match: 3. The CDR3 is 15 amino acids. The CDR3 sequence is CATSDWTSGGYEQYF. CDR3 coding DNA: TGTGCCACCAGTGACTGGACTAGCGGGGGTTACGAGCAGTACTTC.

This clone was observed a handful of times. The CDR3: CASSLPGYTGELFF. CDR3 sequence (DNA): TGTGCCAGCAGCTTACCAGGATACACCGGGGAGCTGTTTTTT. The chain employs TRBV11-3 and TRBJ2-2; D is uncertain. Germline values: CDR1 SGHNT, CDR2 YENEEA. The CDR3 length is 14 residues. Trimming removed 2 bases from V and 3 bases from J, with 7 bases in between.

The chain employs TRBV27 and TRBJ1-1, with 8 nucleotides matching TRBD1. The CDR3 consists of 15 residues. The J segment lost 4 bases and the V segment lost 3 bases, leaving 7 bases of the junction unmatched. The germline V gene encodes CDR1 MNHEY and CDR2 SMNVEV (reference sequence). In DNA, the CDR3 is TGTGCCAGCAGTTTTGACAGGGGCCGGAGCACTGAAGCTTTCTTT. Its protein product is CASSFDRGRSTEAFF.

This chain uses TRBV7-8 with TRBJ1-3; no definite D call. Between the trimmed V and J ends, which lost 3 bases and 2 bases, there was a span of 8 bases. Germline V gene sequence: CDR1 SGHVS, CDR2 FQNEAQ. The CDR3 covers 14 residues. CDR3 nucleotides: TGTGCCAGCAGCTTTACGGTCGCTGGAAACACCATATATTTT. Amino acid sequence: CASSFTVAGNTIYF.

Only one count was recorded for this clone. The chain carries TRBV25-1 and TRBJ2-1; 10 nucleotides line up with TRBD2. The V segment lost 4 bases and the J segment 4 bases; nucleotides outside the gene matches: 7. The V gene's germline CDR1 is MGHDK and CDR2 SYGVNS. The CDR3 extends over 16 amino acids. Written as DNA, the CDR3 is TGTGCCAGCAGTGGCTCTTCTAGCGGGGGTTACAATGAGCAGTTCTTC. As protein: CASSGSSSGGYNEQFF.

The chain couples TRBV18 to TRBJ1-6, with a tentative D call TRBD1 (5 bases). Germline CDR1 and CDR2: KGHSH and LQKENI. Between the trimmed V and J ends, which lost 6 bases and 6 bases, there was a span of 12 bases. This CDR3 comprises 14 residues. The CDR3 spells CASSETEINSPLHF. In nucleotides, the CDR3 is TGTGCCAGCTCCGAGACAGAGATTAATTCACCCCTCCACTTT.

The V gene is TRBV28, the J gene TRBJ1-2, with 9 bases matching TRBD1. CDR1 is MDHEN and CDR2 is SYDVKM in the germline V gene. CDR3 length: 15 amino acids. The ends lost 5 bases at V and 2 bases at J; junction bases unmatched: 6. The chain's CDR3 is CASSVGTGTNYGYTF. In nucleotides, the CDR3 is TGTGCCAGCAGTGTAGGGACAGGGACCAACTATGGCTACACCTTC.

The chain recombines TRBV5-6 with TRBJ2-6; D is undetermined. The CDR3 loop spans 16 amino acids. V shed 4 bases and J shed 1 base, with 12 bases lying between them. Germline CDR1 reads SGHDT; CDR2 reads YYEEEE. The CDR3 sequence: CASSLMQRSGANVLTF. The CDR3 DNA follows: TGTGCCAGCAGCCTGATGCAGAGGTCTGGGGCCAACGTCCTGACTTTC. Supplemented by reference TRBV5-6 and TRBJ2-6, the full variable domain reads DAGVTQSPTHLIKTRGQQVTLRCSPKSGHDTVSWYQQALGQGPQFIFQYYEEEERQRGNFPDRFSGHQFPNYSSELNVNALLLGDSALYLCASSLMQRSGANVLTFGAGSRLTVL.

The chain joins TRBV28 to TRBJ1-2, with TRBD1 as a possible D gene (5 bases). CDR3 size: 13 residues. CDR1 and CDR2 (germline): MDHEN, SYDVKM. Trimming took 5 bases from V and 14 from J, leaving 21 bases between them. CDR3 amino acids: CASSLRKDSGETF. CDR3 DNA sequence: TGTGCCAGCAGTCTCCGGAAAGACAGCGGGGAGACCTTC.

The chain couples TRBV7-9 to TRBJ1-2, with D maybe TRBD1 (6 bases). V lost 8 bases to trimming and J lost 8 bases, with 15 bases between them. The CDR3 loop spans 12 amino acids. Per germline, CDR1 SEHNR and CDR2 FQNEAQ (reference sequence). Here the CDR3 DNA reads TGTGCCAGCCGAACAGGGTTAATAGGCTACACCTTC. Translated: CASRTGLIGYTF.

The chain is built from TRBV30 and TRBJ1-4; possibly TRBD1 for D (6 bases). Germline lookup yields CDR1 GTSNPN and CDR2 SVGIG (reference sequence). V was clipped by 1 base and J by 2 bases, with 11 bases between them. The length of the CDR3 is 15 residues. The CDR3 here is CAWSERGWTNEKLFF. CDR3 bases: TGTGCCTGGAGTGAAAGGGGGTGGACTAATGAAAAACTGTTTTTT.

The chain employs TRBV7-9 and TRBJ1-2; D remains unclear. The CDR3 extends over 14 amino acids. Germline CDR1 is SEHNR and CDR2 is FQNEAQ (reference sequence). Trimming removed 5 bases from V and 0 bases from J, with 10 bases in between. The CDR3 is CASSPGEANYGYTF. Written as DNA, the CDR3 is TGTGCCAGCAGCCCTGGAGAAGCTAACTATGGCTACACCTTC.